This is a list of T cell receptor beta chains from one sample in a study of CD8+ T cells in alopecia areata. This table comes from immunoSEQ multiplex PCR, and its TCRdb copy is limited to in-frame clones, with some not included. Of 200,000 to 250,000 clones listed, 64% are singletons. Specimen: CD4+ T cells sorted from blood, collected at week 4, from a patient treated with tofacitinib. Receptors were obtained from a human donor with alopecia areata. The CDR3 runs from the conserved cysteine through the conserved F or W. D genes are given only for firm matches. Rows may omit the clone size; those that give it use once, few, many or a size class.

TRBV23-1,NA,13,NA,TRBJ2-3,CASSQQGTDTQYF,TGCGCCAGCAGTCAACAGGGGACAGATACGCAGTATTTT
TRBV29-1,NA,12,NA,TRBJ1-1,CSVEREHTEAFF,TGCAGCGTTGAAAGGGAACACACTGAAGCTTTCTTT
TRBV5-1,TRBD1,14,NA,TRBJ2-7,CASSLGDRDNEQYF,TGCGCCAGCAGCTTGGGCGACAGGGACAACGAGCAGTACTTC
TRBV4-2,TRBD2,17,NA,TRBJ2-3,CASSQGSGGISTDTQYF,TGTGCCAGCAGCCAAGGTAGCGGGGGCATTAGCACAGATACGCAGTATTTT
TRBV2,TRBD1,15,NA,TRBJ2-7,CASSDNRGRLYEQYF,TGTGCCAGCAGTGATAACAGGGGGCGCCTCTACGAGCAGTACTTC
TRBV29-1,NA,15,NA,TRBJ2-7,CSVEVSVDFTYEQYF,TGCAGCGTTGAGGTGAGCGTGGACTTTACCTACGAGCAGTACTTC
TRBV29-1,NA,13,NA,TRBJ2-7,CSVARGDGYEQYF,TGCAGCGTTGCCAGGGGGGATGGGTACGAGCAGTACTTC
TRBV7-6,NA,13,NA,TRBJ2-5,CASSGEVVETQYF,TGTGCCAGCAGCGGGGAGGTCGTAGAGACCCAGTACTTC
TRBV5-6,NA,13,few,TRBJ2-1,CASSLLAGARQFF,TGTGCCAGCAGCTTGTTGGCGGGGGCCAGGCAGTTCTTC
TRBV6-5,TRBD2,13,NA,TRBJ2-1,CASGGGASNEQFF,TGTGCCAGCGGCGGGGGGGCTAGCAATGAGCAGTTCTTC
TRBV5-6,NA,14,NA,TRBJ1-1,CASSFQGPSTEAFF,TGTGCCAGCAGCTTTCAGGGGCCCAGCACTGAAGCTTTCTTT
TRBV7-9,NA,18,NA,TRBJ1-2,CASSTAARLPGPTYGYTF,TGTGCCAGCAGCACAGCCGCACGGTTGCCAGGGCCCACCTATGGCTACACCTTC
TRBV30,NA,11,NA,TRBJ2-3,CAWSKVYTQYF,TGTGCCTGGAGTAAGGTGTATACGCAGTATTTT
TRBV7-2,NA,15,NA,TRBJ1-2,CASSPTSPPRSGYTF,TGTGCCAGCAGCCCTACTAGCCCACCCCGGAGTGGCTACACCTTC
TRBV5-1,NA,13,NA,TRBJ1-6,CASSLDWDSPLHF,TGCGCCAGCAGCTTGGACTGGGATTCACCCCTCCACTTT
TRBV4-1,NA,15,NA,TRBJ1-1,CASSQGVQQNTEAFF,TGCGCCAGCAGCCAAGGGGTACAACAGAACACTGAAGCTTTCTTT
TRBV30,NA,16,few,TRBJ2-3,CAWSRPGAGLTDTQYF,TGTGCCTGGAGTCGACCCGGGGCGGGACTCACAGATACGCAGTATTTT
TRBV29-1,NA,11,NA,TRBJ2-5,CSAGRGETQYF,TGCAGCGCCGGCAGGGGAGAGACCCAGTACTTC
TRBV15,NA,13,NA,TRBJ2-5,CATSRDQGETQYF,TGTGCCACCAGCAGAGATCAGGGAGAGACCCAGTACTTC
TRBV10-3,NA,11,NA,TRBJ2-5,CAISVGETQYF,TGTGCCATCAGTGTGGGGGAGACCCAGTACTTC
TRBV14,NA,15,few,TRBJ1-6,CASSQGLRTNSPLHF,TGTGCCAGCAGCCAAGGGTTAAGGACGAATTCACCCCTCCACTTT
TRBV29-1,NA,10,NA,TRBJ2-5,CSGAVETQYF,TGCAGCGGGGCGGTAGAGACCCAGTACTTC
TRBV29-1,NA,13,NA,TRBJ1-2,CSVVGPPNYGYTF,TGCAGCGTTGTAGGCCCACCTAACTATGGCTACACCTTC